The clone carrying this T cell receptor beta chain was counted many times. Its antigen remains unidentified. The data derive from a study of T cells in Graves' hyperthyroidism and ophthalmopathy. Study details: Sampling of peripheral blood happened at initial diagnosis, prior to any treatment.

From more than 8 ml of fresh peripheral blood, PBMCs were isolated. The V end lost 3 bases, the J end lost 3 bases, and 7 bases lay between the germline ends. The CDR3 runs to 13 residues. Findings and caveats of the study: Researchers found most expanded thyroid clonotypes above 0.001 in blood as well.

What was amplified from RNA transcripts were TCR beta CDR3 regions. Initially, a first-round RT-PCR of the TCR CDR3 employed the HTBI primer set. TCRdb independently ran MiXCR on the multiplex PCR reads; one entry per CDR3 protein. This table has 210,000 or so distinct CDR3 sequences, over 15% appearing once. This receptor was taken from a man aged 50 or older with Graves' hyperthyroidism. The rearrangement uses TRBV12-3 or TRBV12-4 and TRBJ2-3; no definite D call. Sequenced material: blood. CDR3 bases: TGTGCCAGCAGTTTTCGGCCGACAGATACGCAGTATTTT. It encodes CASSFRPTDTQYF.